The entry below describes one T cell receptor (beta chain). Profiled with immunoSEQ multiplex PCR; TCRdb holds only in-frame clones, not every one. The sample has some 15,000 clones, around nine tenths seen once. The data belong to a study of PD-L1 blockade in urothelial cancer. About the research overall: Median blood clonality was about 0.081, with 80,000 to 100,000 unique TCRs.

CDR1 and CDR2 (germline): SGHAT, FQDESV (reference sequence). V lost 5 bases, J lost 5 bases, and 6 bases stayed unmatched. The CDR3 is 15 amino acids. Sample: PBMCs, taken around atezolizumab (anti-PD-L1) treatment. The rearrangement links TRBV11-1 to TRBJ1-5, with 10 bases matching TRBD1. The TCR was taken from a man between 65 and 85 years old with urothelial cancer. CDR3 sequence reads: CASSPGTGVHQPQHF. The CDR3 bases are TGTGCCAGCAGCCCAGGGACAGGGGTGCATCAGCCCCAGCATTTT.